This T cell receptor (beta chain) was observed in a study of radiotherapy plus CTLA-4 blockade in lung cancer. Study results and caveats: TCR clones originating in tumors grew in number in blood after radiotherapy plus ipilimumab. The authors reported that early blood T cell clone dynamics, with interferon-beta, best predicted response.

Some clones are missing from TCRdb's copy, which holds only in-frame ones; the method was immunoSEQ multiplex PCR. The sample consists of about 60,000 clones, less than 85% of them appearing once. This clone appeared once. Its antigen remains unknown. This TCR was sampled from a human donor with non-small cell lung cancer who had a complete response to radiotherapy plus ipilimumab. Sequences were derived from peripheral blood, sampled from a patient treated with radiotherapy plus ipilimumab.

CDR3 nucleotide sequence: TGTGCCAGCAGGGAGGGACAGAGGGCTTGGGCTTTCTTT. This translates into CASREGQRAWAFF. This chain uses TRBV6-6 with TRBJ1-1; 7 nucleotides match TRBD1. Germline trimming cut 6 bases from V and 11 bases from J; bases unmatched to any gene: 12. Germline V gives CDR1 MNHNY, CDR2 SVGAGI (reference sequence). CDR3 length: 13 amino acids.